One and the same sample provided the 13 T cell receptor beta chains below, sequenced in a study of cytotoxic CD8 clonotypes in ibrutinib-treated CLL. Sequencing used immunoSEQ multiplex PCR; TCRdb keeps in-frame clones, though not all of them. Here the sample spans about 130,000 clones, 80% to 90% being singletons. Sequencing used PBMCs, obtained after 24 months of ibrutinib treatment. The receptors derive from a human donor with chronic lymphocytic leukemia.

This clone has only one observation. The V call is TRBV6-5, the J call TRBJ2-7; 10 nucleotides align to TRBD1. Trimming at V came to 6 bases and at J to 4 bases, leaving 6 bases not matched to a gene. Germline lookup yields CDR1 MNHEY and CDR2 SVGAGI. CDR3 length: 14 residues. This chain's CDR3 is CASRSPGQGYEQYF. The CDR3 DNA reads as TGTGCCAGCAGATCCCCGGGACAGGGGTACGAGCAGTACTTC.

The chain has TRBV28 and TRBJ1-2, with D hard to call. CDR1 MDHEN and CDR2 SYDVKM come from the germline V gene. The CDR3 consists of 13 residues. Between the trimmed V and J ends, which lost 2 bases and 7 bases, there was a span of 11 bases. CDR3 in amino acids: CASSLAQVTGYTF. DNA for the CDR3: TGTGCCAGCAGTTTAGCCCAGGTAACTGGCTACACCTTC.

As for this clone: Within the sample, other DNA sequences also encode this same CDR3. This rearrangement joins TRBV18 to TRBJ2-5; no clear D. The CDR3 contains 12 residues. CDR1 KGHSH and CDR2 LQKENI come from the germline V gene. Trimming took off 6 bases at V and 2 bases at J, with 7 bases between the two ends. CDR3: CASSPKQETQYF. The CDR3 nucleotides are TGTGCCAGCTCGCCGAAGCAAGAGACCCAGTACTTC.

The chain couples TRBV27 to TRBJ2-2; D call uncertain. The ends were cut back, 5 bases at V and 6 bases at J, with 7 bases in the middle. The CDR3 runs to 12 residues. Germline values: CDR1 MNHEY, CDR2 SMNVEV (reference sequence). The DNA for the CDR3 is TGTGCCAGCAGTCCTTCCGCCGGGGAGCTGTTTTTT. Amino acids: CASSPSAGELFF.

The chain combines TRBV5-4 with TRBJ2-3, with TRBD2 identical over 9 bases. V shed 4 bases and J 2 bases; nucleotides not matched to a gene: 5. Germline assignment: CDR1 SGHNT and CDR2 YYREEE (reference sequence). The CDR3 has 15 residues. CDR3 sequence reads: CASSRSSGITDTQYF. CDR3 in DNA: TGTGCCAGCAGCCGATCTAGCGGGATCACAGATACGCAGTATTTT.

This chain joins TRBV19 and TRBJ1-3; a possible D gene is TRBD1 (5 bases). Germline CDR1 and CDR2: LNHDA and SQIVND (reference sequence). Trimming removed 6 bases from V and 0 bases from J, with 15 bases in between. CDR3 size: 16 residues. The CDR3 reads CASSPGHLSSGNTIYF. The CDR3 region has the DNA TGTGCCAGTAGCCCGGGGCACCTATCCTCTGGAAACACCATATATTTT.

In this sample, this clone turned up once. CDR3 protein: CASRGTGEGYGYTF. The CDR3, as DNA: TGTGCCAGCAGGGGTACAGGGGAAGGGTATGGCTACACCTTC. This chain joins TRBV28 and TRBJ1-2; 7 bases line up with TRBD1. Germline V lookup: CDR1 MDHEN, CDR2 SYDVKM. J gave up 5 bases and V 6 bases, and 9 bases lay outside the gene matches. The length of the CDR3 is 14 residues.

The chain links TRBV7-9 to TRBJ2-5; 8 bases agree with TRBD2. With V trimmed by 7 bases and J by 5 bases, 6 bases remained unmatched. This CDR3 comprises 13 residues. Germline CDR1 SEHNR, CDR2 FQNEAQ (reference sequence). The chain's CDR3 is CASTSGGGETQYF. The CDR3 DNA reads TGTGCCAGCACCTCGGGAGGGGGGGAGACCCAGTACTTC.

The V gene is TRBV15, the J gene TRBJ2-6; D is unclear. Trimming removed 0 bases at V and 0 bases at J, with 15 bases between. The CDR3 is 19 amino acids. Germline values: CDR1 LNHNV, CDR2 YYDKDF (reference sequence). The chain's CDR3 is CATSREVTRLSSGANVLTF. In nucleotides, the CDR3 is TGTGCCACCAGCAGAGAGGTGACACGCCTAAGCTCTGGGGCCAACGTCCTGACTTTC.

Points on this clone: The same CDR3 can be traced to other DNA sequences in this sample. This chain connects TRBV4-3 to TRBJ2-7; a possible D gene is TRBD2 (6 bases). V gave up 0 bases and J gave up 3 bases, with 9 bases separating them. CDR1 and CDR2 from the germline V gene are LGHNA and YSLEER. The CDR3 has 14 amino acids. CDR3 sequence reads: CASSQDRGNYEQYF. CDR3 DNA: TGCGCCAGCAGCCAAGACCGGGGGAACTACGAGCAGTACTTC.

This clone was found a few times. CDR3 protein: CASSLERGQREGGGDTQYF. CDR3 DNA: TGTGCCAGCAGCTTAGAAAGAGGTCAGCGGGAGGGTGGGGGAGATACGCAGTATTTT. This sequence joins TRBV7-2 and TRBJ2-3; TRBD2 matches 10 bases. This CDR3 comprises 19 residues. V lost 1 base and J lost 5; bases outside the gene matches: 15. Per germline, CDR1 SGHTA and CDR2 FQGNSA.

CDR3: CASSLEGERDIQYF. The CDR3, as DNA: TGCGCCAGCAGCCTAGAAGGTGAAAGGGACATTCAGTACTTC. The chain employs TRBV4-1 and TRBJ2-4, with unresolved D. This CDR3 has 14 amino acids. V lost 4 bases and J lost 8, with 15 bases in between. CDR1 is MGHRA and CDR2 is YSYEKL in the germline V gene.

J is TRBJ1-1 and V is TRBV28; unclear D gene. The CDR3 covers 11 residues. Germline lookup yields CDR1 MDHEN and CDR2 SYDVKM. Trimming removed 6 bases from V and 1 base from J, with 3 bases in between. The CDR3 nucleotides read TGTGCCAGCAGGCGGAACACTGAAGCTTTCTTT. Protein: CASRRNTEAFF.